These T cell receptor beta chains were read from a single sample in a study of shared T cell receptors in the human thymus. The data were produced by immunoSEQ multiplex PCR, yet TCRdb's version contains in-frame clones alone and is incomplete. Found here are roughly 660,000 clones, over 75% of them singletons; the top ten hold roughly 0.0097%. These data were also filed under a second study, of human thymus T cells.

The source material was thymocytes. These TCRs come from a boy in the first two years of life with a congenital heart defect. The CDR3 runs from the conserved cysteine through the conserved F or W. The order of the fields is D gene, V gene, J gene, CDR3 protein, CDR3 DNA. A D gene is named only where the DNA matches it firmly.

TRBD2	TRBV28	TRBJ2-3	CASKRGSPFEGIPDTQYF	TGTGCCAGCAAGCGGGGGAGCCCCTTCGAGGGGATCCCAGATACGCAGTATTTT
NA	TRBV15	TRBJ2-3	CATSGGREDTQYF	TGTGCCACCAGCGGAGGAAGAGAAGATACGCAGTATTTT
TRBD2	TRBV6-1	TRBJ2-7	CASSGVRRLADFSYEQYF	TGTGCCAGCAGTGGGGTAAGACGGCTAGCGGACTTCTCCTACGAGCAGTACTTC
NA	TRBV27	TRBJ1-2	CASSLVPGNPYGYTF	TGTGCCAGCAGTTTAGTTCCGGGGAACCCATATGGCTACACCTTC
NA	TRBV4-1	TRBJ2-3	CASSPQPGLERDTQYF	TGCGCCAGCAGCCCTCAACCGGGTCTCGAGCGAGATACGCAGTATTTT
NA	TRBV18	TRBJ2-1	CASSPRPGVHYNEQFF	TGTGCCAGCTCACCACGGCCCGGGGTCCACTACAATGAGCAGTTCTTC
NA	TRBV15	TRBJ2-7	CATSRLGNATSSYEQYF	TGTGCCACCAGCAGGCTGGGTAACGCCACTAGCTCCTACGAGCAGTACTTC
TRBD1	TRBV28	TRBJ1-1	CASSRRDRENTEAFF	TGTGCCAGCAGTCGACGGGACAGGGAGAACACTGAAGCTTTCTTT
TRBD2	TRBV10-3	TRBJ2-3	CATFKGTVAGVGTDTQYF	TGTGCCACCTTCAAGGGCACAGTAGCGGGAGTAGGCACAGATACGCAGTATTTT
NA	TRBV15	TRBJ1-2	CATSRPAGSYGYTF	TGTGCCACCAGCAGACCCGCGGGGTCTTATGGCTACACCTTC